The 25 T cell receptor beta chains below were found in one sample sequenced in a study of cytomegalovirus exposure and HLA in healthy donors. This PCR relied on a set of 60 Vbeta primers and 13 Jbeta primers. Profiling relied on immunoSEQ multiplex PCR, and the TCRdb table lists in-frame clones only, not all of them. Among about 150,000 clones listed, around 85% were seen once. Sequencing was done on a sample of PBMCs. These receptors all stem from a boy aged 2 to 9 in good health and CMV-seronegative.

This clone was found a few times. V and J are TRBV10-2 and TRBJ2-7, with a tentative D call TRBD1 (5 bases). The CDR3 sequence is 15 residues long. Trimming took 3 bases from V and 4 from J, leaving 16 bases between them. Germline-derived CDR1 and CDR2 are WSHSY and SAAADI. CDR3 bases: TGCGCCAGCAGTGATGCGCCTGCCGCAGGGTACGAGCAGTACTTC. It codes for CASSDAPAAGYEQYF.

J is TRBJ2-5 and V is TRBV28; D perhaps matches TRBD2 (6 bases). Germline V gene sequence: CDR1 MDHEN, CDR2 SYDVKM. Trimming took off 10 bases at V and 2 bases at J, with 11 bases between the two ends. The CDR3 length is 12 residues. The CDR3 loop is CAISRGQETQYF. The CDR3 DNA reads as TGTGCCATTTCTCGGGGGCAAGAGACCCAGTACTTC. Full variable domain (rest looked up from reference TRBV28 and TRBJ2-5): DVKVTQSSRYLVKRTGEKVFLECVQDMDHENMFWYRQDPGLGLRLIYFSYDVKMKEKGDIPEGYSVSREKKERFSLILESASTNQTSMYLCAISRGQETQYFGPGTRLLVL.

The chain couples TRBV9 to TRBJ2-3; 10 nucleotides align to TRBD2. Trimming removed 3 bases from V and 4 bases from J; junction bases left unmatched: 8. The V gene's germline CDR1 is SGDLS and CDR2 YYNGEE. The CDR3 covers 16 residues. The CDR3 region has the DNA TGTGCCAGCAGCGACGGACTAGCGGCCGGATCAGATACGCAGTATTTT. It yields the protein CASSDGLAAGSDTQYF.

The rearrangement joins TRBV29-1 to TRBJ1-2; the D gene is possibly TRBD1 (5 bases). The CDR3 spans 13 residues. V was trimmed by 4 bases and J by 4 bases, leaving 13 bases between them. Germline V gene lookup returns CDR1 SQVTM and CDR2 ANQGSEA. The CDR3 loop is CSVVRGQAYGYTF. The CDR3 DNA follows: TGCAGCGTTGTAAGGGGTCAGGCCTATGGCTACACCTTC.

CDR3 sequence reads: CATGGTGNGEQFF. CDR3 in DNA: TGTGCCACCGGGGGGACGGGTAACGGTGAGCAGTTCTTC. This chain joins TRBV10-3 and TRBJ2-1; 7 bases fit TRBD2. CDR1 and CDR2 from the germline V gene are ENHRY and SYGVKD. J lost 9 bases, V lost 10 bases, and 12 bases had no gene match. CDR3 size: 13 residues.

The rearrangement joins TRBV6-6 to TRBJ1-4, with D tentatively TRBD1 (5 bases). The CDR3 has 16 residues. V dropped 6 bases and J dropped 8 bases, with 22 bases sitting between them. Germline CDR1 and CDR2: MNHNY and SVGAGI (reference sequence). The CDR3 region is CASSSPVVGRGEKLFF. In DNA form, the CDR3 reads TGTGCCAGCAGCTCCCCCGTGGTAGGGAGGGGCGAAAAACTGTTTTTT.

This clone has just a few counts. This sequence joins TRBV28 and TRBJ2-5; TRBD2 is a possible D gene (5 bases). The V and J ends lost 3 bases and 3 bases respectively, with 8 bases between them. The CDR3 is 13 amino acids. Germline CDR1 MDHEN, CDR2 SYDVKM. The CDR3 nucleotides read TGTGCCAGCAGTTTCCCGGGAAAAGAGACCCAGTACTTC. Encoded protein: CASSFPGKETQYF.

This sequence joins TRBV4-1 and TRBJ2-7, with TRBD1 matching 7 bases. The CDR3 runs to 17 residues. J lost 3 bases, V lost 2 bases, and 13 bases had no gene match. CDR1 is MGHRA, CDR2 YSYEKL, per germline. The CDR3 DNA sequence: TGCGCCAGCAGCCAACCAACCCCCCCAGCAGGGGGCTACGAGCAGTACGTC. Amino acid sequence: CASSQPTPPAGGYEQYV.

The CDR3 DNA reads as TGTGCCAGCAGCGGGACAGGGATTGCGGAGACCCAGTACTTC. Translating it yields CASSGTGIAETQYF. This rearrangement joins TRBV4-2 to TRBJ2-5; TRBD1 matches at 9 bases. V lost 5 bases, J lost 5 bases, and 6 bases stayed unmatched. This CDR3 spans 14 amino acids. Germline values: CDR1 LGHNA, CDR2 YNFKEQ.

This CDR3 reads CASSPQGRGAETQYF. CDR3 nucleotide sequence: TGTGCCAGCAGCCCTCAGGGGCGGGGGGCGGAGACCCAGTACTTC. The chain employs TRBV11-2 and TRBJ2-5, with 8 bases aligning to TRBD2. The CDR3 length is 15 residues. Germline V gene data show CDR1 as SGHAT and CDR2 as FQNNGV. Trimming at V came to 5 bases and at J to 5 bases, leaving 10 bases not matched to a gene.

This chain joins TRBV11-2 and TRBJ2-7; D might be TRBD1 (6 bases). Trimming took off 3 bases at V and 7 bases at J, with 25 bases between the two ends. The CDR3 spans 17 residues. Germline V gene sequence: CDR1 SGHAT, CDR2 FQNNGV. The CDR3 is CASSFSPPVQGLGEQYF. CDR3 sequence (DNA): TGTGCCAGCAGCTTTAGTCCCCCGGTGCAGGGGTTGGGTGAGCAGTACTTC.

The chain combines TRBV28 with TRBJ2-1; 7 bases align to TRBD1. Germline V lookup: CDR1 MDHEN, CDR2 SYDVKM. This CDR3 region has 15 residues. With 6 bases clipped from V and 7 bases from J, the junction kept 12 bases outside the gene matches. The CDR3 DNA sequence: TGTGCCAGCAGGTTGGCCGAGGGGGCTGGTAATGAGCAGTTCTTC. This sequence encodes CASRLAEGAGNEQFF.

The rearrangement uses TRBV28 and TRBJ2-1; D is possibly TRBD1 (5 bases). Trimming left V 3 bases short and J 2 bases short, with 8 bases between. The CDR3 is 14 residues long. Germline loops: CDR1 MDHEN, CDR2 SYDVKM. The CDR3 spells CASSFGAPYNEQFF. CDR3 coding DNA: TGTGCCAGCAGTTTTGGGGCCCCCTACAATGAGCAGTTCTTC.

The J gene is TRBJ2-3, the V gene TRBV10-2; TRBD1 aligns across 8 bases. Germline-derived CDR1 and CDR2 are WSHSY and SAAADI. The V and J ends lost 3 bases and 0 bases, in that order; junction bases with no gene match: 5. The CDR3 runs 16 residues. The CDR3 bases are TGCGCCAGCAGTGACTGGACAGGGACTAGCACAGATACGCAGTATTTT. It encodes CASSDWTGTSTDTQYF.

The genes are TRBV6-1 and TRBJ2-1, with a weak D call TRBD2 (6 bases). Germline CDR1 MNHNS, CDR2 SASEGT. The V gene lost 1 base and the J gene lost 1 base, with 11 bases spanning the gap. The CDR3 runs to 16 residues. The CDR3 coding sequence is TGTGCCAGCAGTGAAGTACCGGGAGCGTCCTACAATGAGCAGTTCTTC. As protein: CASSEVPGASYNEQFF.

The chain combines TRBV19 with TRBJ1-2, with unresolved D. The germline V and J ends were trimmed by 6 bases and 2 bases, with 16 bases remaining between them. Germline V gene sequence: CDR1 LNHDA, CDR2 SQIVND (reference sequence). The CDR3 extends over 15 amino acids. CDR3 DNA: TGTGCCAGTAGCGCTCCCGGGTCCTTCAACTATGGCTACACCTTC. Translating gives CASSAPGSFNYGYTF.

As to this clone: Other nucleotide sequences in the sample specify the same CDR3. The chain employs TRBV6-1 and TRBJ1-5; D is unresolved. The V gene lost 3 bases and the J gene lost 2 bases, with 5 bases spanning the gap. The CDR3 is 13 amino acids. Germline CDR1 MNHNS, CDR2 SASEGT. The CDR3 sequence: CASSERGNQPQHF. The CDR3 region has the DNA TGTGCCAGCAGTGAGAGGGGCAATCAGCCCCAGCATTTT.

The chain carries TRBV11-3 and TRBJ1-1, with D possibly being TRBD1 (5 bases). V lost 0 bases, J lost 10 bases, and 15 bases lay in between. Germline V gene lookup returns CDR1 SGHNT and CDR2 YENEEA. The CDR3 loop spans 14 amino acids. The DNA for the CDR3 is TGTGCCAGCAGCTTAGAGGGCAGGGTGGACGCAGCTTTCTTT. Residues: CASSLEGRVDAAFF.

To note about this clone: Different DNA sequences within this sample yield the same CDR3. The CDR3 nucleotides read TGTGCCAGCAGCACAGTGGGGGCTGGCAGCTCCTTCCATGGCTACACCTTC. Translation: CASSTVGAGSSFHGYTF. The V call is TRBV5-4, the J call TRBJ1-2, with D perhaps matching TRBD1 (6 bases). V was pared by 4 bases and J by 6 bases, with 25 bases between. Germline CDR1 reads SGHNT; CDR2 reads YYREEE (reference sequence). This CDR3 region has 17 residues. The full variable domain, in which reference TRBV5-4 and TRBJ1-2 provide the parts outside the CDR3, is ETGVTQSPTHLIKTRGQQVTLRCSSQSGHNTVSWYQQALGQGPQFIFQYYREEENGRGNFPPRFSGLQFPNYSSELNVNALELDDSALYLCASSTVGAGSSFHGYTFGSGTRLTVV.

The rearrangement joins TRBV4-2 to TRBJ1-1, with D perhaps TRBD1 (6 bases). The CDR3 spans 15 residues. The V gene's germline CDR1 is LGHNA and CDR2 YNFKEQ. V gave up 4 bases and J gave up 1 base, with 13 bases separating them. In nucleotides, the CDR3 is TGTGCCAGCAGCCCCGGAAGAGGGGGGAACACTGAAGCTTTCTTT. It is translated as CASSPGRGGNTEAFF.

The CDR3 protein is CASSLEETQYF. The CDR3 DNA reads as TGTGCCAGCAGCTTAGAAGAGACCCAGTACTTC. This chain joins TRBV6-1 and TRBJ2-5, with D hard to call. This CDR3 has 11 residues. Trimming took 6 bases from V and 3 from J, leaving 5 bases between them. Germline V gene sequence: CDR1 MNHNS, CDR2 SASEGT.

CDR3 sequence: CASSHDSSNYGYTF. DNA of the CDR3: TGTGCCAGCAGTCACGACAGTTCTAACTATGGCTACACCTTC. The chain uses TRBV6-6 and TRBJ1-2; a possible D gene is TRBD1 (5 bases). The germline CDR1 and CDR2 sequences are MNHNY and SVGAGI (reference sequence). This CDR3 region has 14 residues. With 5 bases removed from V and 0 bases from J, the gap between germline ends came to 10 bases.

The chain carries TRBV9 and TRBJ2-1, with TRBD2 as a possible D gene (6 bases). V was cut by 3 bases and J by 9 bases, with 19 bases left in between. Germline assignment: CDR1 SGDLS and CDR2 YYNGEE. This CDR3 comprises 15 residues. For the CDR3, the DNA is TGTGCCAGCAGCGATATTTGGAGGGACCGGGCTGAGCAGTTCTTC. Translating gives CASSDIWRDRAEQFF.

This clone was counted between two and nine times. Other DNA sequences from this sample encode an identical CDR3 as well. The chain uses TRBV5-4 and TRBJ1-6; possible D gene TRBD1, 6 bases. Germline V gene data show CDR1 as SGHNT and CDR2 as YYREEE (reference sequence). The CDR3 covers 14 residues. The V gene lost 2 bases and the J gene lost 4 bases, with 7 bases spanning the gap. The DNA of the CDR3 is TGTGCCAGCAGCTTTACAGGGTATAATTCACCCCTCCACTTT. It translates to CASSFTGYNSPLHF.

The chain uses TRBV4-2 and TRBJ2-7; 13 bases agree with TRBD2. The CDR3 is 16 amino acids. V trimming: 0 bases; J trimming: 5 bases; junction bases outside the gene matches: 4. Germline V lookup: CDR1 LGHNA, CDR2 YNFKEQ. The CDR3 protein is CASSQEQLAGGDEQYF. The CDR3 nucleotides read TGTGCCAGCAGCCAAGAACAACTAGCGGGAGGGGACGAGCAGTACTTC.